The source of this T cell receptor beta chain is a study of blood T cell repertoires in COVID-19. Study overall: T cells, B-cell-depleted T cells, or PBMCs supplied cDNA or gDNA.

Authors' methods: Researchers report that nucleated cell counts were estimated from reference gene primer amplification. Sequenced by immunoSEQ multiplex PCR; TCRdb stores in-frame clones only, minus some. That table is the source of V, J and clone size, and D and trimming were worked out from the DNA. The sample consists of hundreds of thousands of clones, over 80% of them appearing once. V shed 4 bases and J 1 base; nucleotides not matched to a gene: 4. Germline-derived CDR1 and CDR2 are SGDLS and YYNGEE. The CDR3 consists of 14 residues. The rearrangement links TRBV9 to TRBJ1-1; 7 nucleotides match TRBD1. Sequenced material: peripheral blood. This TCR was recovered from a middle-aged man with acute or convalescent COVID-19. Here the CDR3 DNA reads TGTGCCAGCAGCCTCGGACAGGCGAACACTGAAGCTTTCTTT. This encodes CASSLGQANTEAFF.